Listed below are T cell receptor beta chains from one sample, sequenced in a study of T cells after posttransplantation cyclophosphamide. Repertoires were generated with immunoSEQ multiplex PCR, while TCRdb's copy carries only in-frame clones and drops some. In the table there are 17,000 or so clones, about 90% of which are singletons. Sample: CD4+ T cells sorted from blood, taken after allogeneic stem cell transplant with posttransplant cyclophosphamide. These receptor sequences come from a male patient in his sixties who received an allogeneic stem cell transplant from a related donor and was CMV-positive. Some T cells may be graft donor cells. Both conserved end residues are part of each CDR3. D genes are given only for firm matches. Size values are once, few and many counts, or a class for expanded clones, and some rows have none.

d_call j_call clone_size v_call cdr3_nt cdr3_aa
- TRBJ1-3 - TRBV7-9 TGTGCCAGCAGCCCCTCGGGAAACACCATATATTTT CASSPSGNTIYF
TRBD2 TRBJ2-6 - TRBV4-3 TGCGCCAGCAGCCAAGAATACGGGGGGGACTCTGGGGCCAACGTCCTGACTTTC CASSQEYGGDSGANVLTF
TRBD1 TRBJ1-2 once TRBV6-5 TGTGCCAGCAGGAAGACAGGGCGTAACTATGGCTACACCTTC CASRKTGRNYGYTF
- TRBJ1-1 - TRBV5-1 TGCGCCAGCAGCTTGGTATTCTCCTTAGTAGAAGGGGGGGGAGCTTTCTTT CASSLVFSLVEGGGAFF
TRBD2 TRBJ2-5 - TRBV29-1 TGCAGCGTAGATGGACTAGCCCAAGAGACCCAGTACTTC CSVDGLAQETQYF
TRBD1 TRBJ1-6 - TRBV7-9 TGTGCCAGCAGGGAAGGGGGCGGGACAAATTCACCCCTCCACTTT CASREGGGTNSPLHF
- TRBJ2-5 - TRBV6-6 TGTGCCAGCAGTCCGGTTGCGGGCTCGGGAACCCAGTACTTC CASSPVAGSGTQYF
TRBD2 TRBJ2-5 - TRBV7-9 TGTGCCAGCAGCTTACTAGCGGGGGCCAGGGGGGAGACCCAGTACTTC CASSLLAGARGETQYF
- TRBJ2-5 - TRBV5-1 TGCGCCAGCAGCCGCACCCAGGGTCGTCTAGAGACCCAGTACTTC CASSRTQGRLETQYF
- TRBJ1-2 - TRBV28 - CASSSSWEIGYTF
- TRBJ1-3 once TRBV5-5 TGTGCCAGCAGCCCTTATCTAGTCGCCGGAAACACCATATATTTT CASSPYLVAGNTIYF
- TRBJ2-2 - TRBV4-3 TGCGCCAGCAGCCATACTAGTCTTACCGGGGAGCTGTTTTTT CASSHTSLTGELFF
TRBD2 TRBJ2-3 - TRBV10-3 TGTGCCATCAGTGGGGCGGGGGGCCCGACAGATACGCAGTATTTT CAISGAGGPTDTQYF